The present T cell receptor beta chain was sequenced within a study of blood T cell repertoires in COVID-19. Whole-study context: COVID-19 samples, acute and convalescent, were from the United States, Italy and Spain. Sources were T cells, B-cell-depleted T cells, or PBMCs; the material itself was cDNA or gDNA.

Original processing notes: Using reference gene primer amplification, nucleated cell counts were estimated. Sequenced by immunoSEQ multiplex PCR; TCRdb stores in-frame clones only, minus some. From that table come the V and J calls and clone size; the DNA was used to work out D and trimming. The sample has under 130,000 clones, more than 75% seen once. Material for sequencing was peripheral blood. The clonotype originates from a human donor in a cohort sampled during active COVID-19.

The CDR3 reads CASSHRGTEAFF. The CDR3 coding sequence is TGTGCCAGCAGCCATAGGGGGACTGAAGCTTTCTTT. This sequence joins TRBV3-1 (or the pseudogene TRBV3-2) and TRBJ1-1, with D perhaps matching TRBD1 (6 bases). The length of the CDR3 is 12 residues. V was cut by 3 bases and J by 5 bases, with 7 bases left in between. In germline, CDR1 is LGHDT, CDR2 YNNKEL (reference sequence).